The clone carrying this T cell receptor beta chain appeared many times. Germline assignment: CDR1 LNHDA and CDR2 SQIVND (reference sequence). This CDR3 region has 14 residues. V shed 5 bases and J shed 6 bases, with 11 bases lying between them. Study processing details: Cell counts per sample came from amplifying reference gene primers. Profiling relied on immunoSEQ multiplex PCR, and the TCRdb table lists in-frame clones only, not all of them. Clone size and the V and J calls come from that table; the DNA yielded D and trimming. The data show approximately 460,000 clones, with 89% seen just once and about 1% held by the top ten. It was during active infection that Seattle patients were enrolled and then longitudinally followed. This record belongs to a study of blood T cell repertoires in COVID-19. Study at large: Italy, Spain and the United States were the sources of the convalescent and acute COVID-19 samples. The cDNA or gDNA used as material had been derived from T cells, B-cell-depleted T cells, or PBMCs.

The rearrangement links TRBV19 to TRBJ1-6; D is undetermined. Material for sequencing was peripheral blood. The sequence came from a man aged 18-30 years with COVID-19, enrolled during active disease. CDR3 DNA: TGTGCCAGTAGTGGGCGGGGAACTAATTCACCCCTCCACTTT. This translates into CASSGRGTNSPLHF.